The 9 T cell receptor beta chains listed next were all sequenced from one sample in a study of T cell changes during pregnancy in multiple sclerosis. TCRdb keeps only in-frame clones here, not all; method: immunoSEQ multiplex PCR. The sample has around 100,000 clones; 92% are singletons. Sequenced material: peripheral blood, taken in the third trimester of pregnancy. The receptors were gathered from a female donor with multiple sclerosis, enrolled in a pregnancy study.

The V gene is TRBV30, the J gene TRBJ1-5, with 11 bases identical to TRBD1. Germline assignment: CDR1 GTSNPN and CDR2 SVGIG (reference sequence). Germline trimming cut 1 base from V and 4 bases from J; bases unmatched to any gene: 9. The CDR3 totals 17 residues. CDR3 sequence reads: CAWSGGPGQGANQPQHF. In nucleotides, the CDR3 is TGTGCCTGGAGTGGGGGCCCCGGACAGGGGGCAAATCAGCCCCAGCATTTT.

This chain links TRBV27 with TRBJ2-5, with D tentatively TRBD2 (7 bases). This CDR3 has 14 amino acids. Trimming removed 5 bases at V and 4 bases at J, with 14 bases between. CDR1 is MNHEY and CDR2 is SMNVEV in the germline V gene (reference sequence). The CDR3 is CASSLRGGVETQYF. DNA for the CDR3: TGTGCCAGCAGTCTAAGGGGGGGGGTAGAGACCCAGTACTTC.

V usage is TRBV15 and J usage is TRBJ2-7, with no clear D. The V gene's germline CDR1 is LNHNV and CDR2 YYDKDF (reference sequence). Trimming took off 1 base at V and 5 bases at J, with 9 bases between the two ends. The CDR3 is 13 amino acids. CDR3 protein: CATSRANFHEQYF. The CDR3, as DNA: TGTGCCACCAGCAGAGCGAACTTCCACGAGCAGTACTTC.

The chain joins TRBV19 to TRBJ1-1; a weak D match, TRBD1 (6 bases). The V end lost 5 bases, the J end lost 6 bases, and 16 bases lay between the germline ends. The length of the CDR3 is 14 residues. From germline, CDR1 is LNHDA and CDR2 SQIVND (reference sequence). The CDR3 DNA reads TGTGCCAGTAGTCCCACAGGGTCGGGTGCTGAAGCTTTCTTT. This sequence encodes CASSPTGSGAEAFF.

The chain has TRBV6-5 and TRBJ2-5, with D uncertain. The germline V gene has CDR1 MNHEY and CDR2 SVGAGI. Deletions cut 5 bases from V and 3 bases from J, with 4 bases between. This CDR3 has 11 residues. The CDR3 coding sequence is TGTGCCAGCAGTCACAAAGAGACCCAGTACTTC. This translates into CASSHKETQYF.

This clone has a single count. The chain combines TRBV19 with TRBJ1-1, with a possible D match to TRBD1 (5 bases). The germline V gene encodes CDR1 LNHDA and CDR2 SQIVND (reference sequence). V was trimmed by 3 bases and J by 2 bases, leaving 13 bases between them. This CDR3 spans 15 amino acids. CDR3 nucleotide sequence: TGTGCCAGTAGTATGCGCGGGGGACGAAACACTGAAGCTTTCTTT. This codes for CASSMRGGRNTEAFF.

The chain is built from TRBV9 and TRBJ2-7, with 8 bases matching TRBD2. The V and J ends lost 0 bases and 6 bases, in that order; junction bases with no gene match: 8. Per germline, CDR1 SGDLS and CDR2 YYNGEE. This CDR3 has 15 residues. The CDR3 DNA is TGTGCCAGCAGCGTAGGGAGCGGGAGTTGGCCCGAGCAGTACTTC. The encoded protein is CASSVGSGSWPEQYF.

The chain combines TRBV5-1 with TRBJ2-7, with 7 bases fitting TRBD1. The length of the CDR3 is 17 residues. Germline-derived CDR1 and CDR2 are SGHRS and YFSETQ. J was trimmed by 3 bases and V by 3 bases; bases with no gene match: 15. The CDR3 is CASSWDSQTPRVYEQYF. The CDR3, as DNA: TGCGCCAGCAGCTGGGACAGCCAGACCCCTAGAGTCTACGAGCAGTACTTC. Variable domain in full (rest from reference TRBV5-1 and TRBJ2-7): KAGVTQTPRYLIKTRGQQVTLSCSPISGHRSVSWYQQTPGQGLQFLFEYFSETQRNKGNFPGRFSGRQFSNSRSEMNVSTLELGDSALYLCASSWDSQTPRVYEQYFGPGTRLTVT.

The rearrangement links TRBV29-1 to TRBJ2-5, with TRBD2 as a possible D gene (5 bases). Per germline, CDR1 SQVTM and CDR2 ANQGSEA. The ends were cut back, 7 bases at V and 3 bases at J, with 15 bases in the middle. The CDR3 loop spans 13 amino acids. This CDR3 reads CSACVTGKETQYF. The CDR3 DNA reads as TGCAGCGCCTGCGTCACGGGGAAAGAGACCCAGTACTTC.